This T cell receptor (beta chain) was sequenced during a study of CXCR3-negative and CXCR3-positive naive CD8 T cells. Preparation of TRB cDNA libraries relied on 5' RACE carrying UMI labels. TCRdb reanalyzed the 5' RACE reads, giving one entry per CDR3 protein sequence and no DNA. The sample data list 84,000 or so distinct CDR3 sequences. CDR3 length: 17 residues. Germline V gives CDR1 SEHNR, CDR2 FQNEAQ (reference sequence). Source material: naive CXCR3- CD8+ T cells from blood. The subset is: CD45RO-CCR7+CD27+CD95- naive CD8+ T cells lacking CXCR3 (TNR3-). The receptor comes from a human donor in good health. Some clones in this sample may be carry-over from other donors' samples. This chain uses TRBV7-9 with TRBJ1-1. CDR3: CASSLSDGDGMNTEAFF.